This is a list of T cell receptor beta chains from one sample in a study of spatial heterogeneity in lung cancer. Each CDR3 protein gets one entry after TCRdb re-called the 5' RACE reads with MiXCR. The sample holds tens of thousands of distinct CDR3 sequences, about 7% seen once. This specimen consisted of PBMCs, obtained at surgery. The receptors were sampled from a female donor with early-stage non-small cell lung cancer. The CDR3 runs from the conserved cysteine through the conserved F or W. D genes are given only for firm matches. Size tells how often a clone was seen (once, few, many) or the class of an expanded clone, and some rows leave it out.

V gene	clone size	J gene	D gene	CDR3 protein	CDR3 DNA
TRBV12-3/TRBV12-4	many	TRBJ2-3	NA	CASSRQSWGAQYF	TGTGCCAGCAGCCGACAGTCGTGGGGGGCGCAGTATTTT
TRBV7-9	few	TRBJ1-1	NA	CASSLSMNTEAFF	TGTGCCAGCAGCCTCTCTATGAACACTGAAGCTTTCTTT
TRBV6-1	many	TRBJ2-7	NA	CASGESSYEQYF	TGTGCCAGCGGTGAAAGCTCCTACGAGCAGTACTTC
TRBV4-3	NA	TRBJ2-6	NA	CASSQRQARSGANVLTF	TGCGCCAGCAGCCAACGACAGGCACGGTCTGGGGCCAACGTCCTGACTTTC
TRBV23-1	NA	TRBJ2-1	NA	CASPYNEQFF	TGCGCCAGCCCTTACAATGAGCAGTTCTTC
TRBV28	many	TRBJ1-2	NA	CASSLKVYYGYTF	TGTGCCAGCAGTTTAAAGGTATACTATGGCTACACCTTC
TRBV11-2	NA	TRBJ2-1	NA	CASSSHRASYNEQFF	TGTGCCAGCAGCTCTCACAGGGCCTCCTACAATGAGCAGTTCTTC
TRBV18	many	TRBJ2-3	NA	CASSPGIDRSLVTQYF	TGTGCCAGCTCACCAGGGATAGACAGGAGTCTGGTTACGCAGTATTTT
TRBV29-1	NA	TRBJ1-1	TRBD1	CSVQDRNRLLNTEAFF	TGCAGCGTCCAGGACAGGAACCGACTTCTGAACACTGAAGCTTTCTTT
TRBV14	few	TRBJ2-7	TRBD1	CASRRTGVASYEQYF	TGTGCCAGCAGACGCACAGGGGTTGCTTCCTACGAGCAGTACTTC
TRBV2	NA	TRBJ2-6	NA	CASSLGEAGANVLTF	TGTGCCAGCAGTTTAGGAGAGGCTGGGGCCAACGTCCTGACTTTC
TRBV18	many	TRBJ1-5	NA	CASSPVPHSNQPQHF	TGTGCCAGCTCACCAGTCCCTCATAGCAATCAGCCCCAGCATTTT
TRBV3-1	many	TRBJ2-5	TRBD2	CASSHLAGAETQYF	TGTGCCAGCAGCCATCTAGCGGGGGCAGAGACCCAGTACTTC
TRBV20-1	few	TRBJ2-1	TRBD2	CSADPGGARSYNEQFF	TGCAGTGCCGATCCCGGGGGGGCCCGCTCCTACAATGAGCAGTTCTTC
TRBV7-2	medium-sized	TRBJ1-5	NA	CASSGINQPQHF	TGTGCCAGCAGCGGTATCAATCAGCCCCAGCATTTT
TRBV29-1	many	TRBJ1-3	NA	CSVVRGSSGNTIYF	TGCAGCGTTGTAAGGGGAAGCTCTGGAAACACCATATATTTT
TRBV29-1	many	TRBJ1-5	NA	CSVQGQNQPQHF	TGCAGCGTCCAGGGCCAGAATCAGCCCCAGCATTTT
TRBV11-1	many	TRBJ2-1	NA	CASSFYGEQFF	TGTGCCAGCAGCTTTTATGGGGAGCAGTTCTTC